These 7 T cell receptor beta chains share one sample of origin, sequenced in a study of blood T cell repertoires in COVID-19. Profiled with immunoSEQ multiplex PCR; TCRdb holds only in-frame clones, not every one. The sample has about 28,000 clones; 72% are singletons. Input material: peripheral blood. The receptor source for this set is a boy between 2 and 10 years old with active or convalescent COVID-19.

The V call is TRBV5-1, the J call TRBJ2-1, with 11 bases lining up with TRBD2. CDR1 SGHRS and CDR2 YFSETQ come from the germline V gene. This CDR3 comprises 16 residues. Trimming at V came to 1 base and at J to 7 bases, leaving 7 bases not matched to a gene. The CDR3 region is CASSLLAGGPTNEQFF. The CDR3 DNA is TGCGCCAGCAGCTTGTTAGCGGGAGGGCCAACTAATGAGCAGTTCTTC.

The chain's CDR3 is CASSTSGLATDTQYF. The CDR3 coding sequence is TGTGCCAGCAGCACCTCGGGACTAGCAACAGATACGCAGTATTTT. The chain employs TRBV9 and TRBJ2-3, with 9 bases aligning to TRBD2. In germline, CDR1 is SGDLS, CDR2 YYNGEE. V dropped 4 bases and J dropped 3; count of bases not matched to a gene: 6. The CDR3 totals 15 residues.

Here the CDR3 DNA reads TGTGCCAGCTCACCCGCCGTGGGGGCTCCTGGAAACACCATATATTTT. This gives the protein CASSPAVGAPGNTIYF. The chain couples TRBV18 to TRBJ1-3; weak D call: TRBD1 (6 bases). The CDR3 is made up of 16 amino acids. Trimming took 3 bases from V and 2 from J, leaving 14 bases between them. Germline lookup yields CDR1 KGHSH and CDR2 LQKENI.

V is TRBV9 and J is TRBJ2-3; 9 bases are shared with TRBD2. CDR1 is SGDLS, CDR2 YYNGEE, per germline. V lost 4 bases, J lost 4 bases, and 13 bases stayed unmatched. The CDR3 covers 17 residues. The CDR3 DNA reads TGTGCCAGCAGCTTCTCCGGCGGGGGGGGCTACCCAGATACGCAGTATTTT. It codes for CASSFSGGGGYPDTQYF.

This clone appeared once. This chain connects TRBV18 to TRBJ2-6, with D possibly being TRBD2 (6 bases). Germline V CDR1 and CDR2: KGHSH, LQKENI. This CDR3 comprises 17 residues. Trimming cost V 3 bases and J 0 bases, with 12 bases left between them. Here the CDR3 DNA reads TGTGCCAGCTCACCCCCGCGGGGTAGCTCTGGGGCCAACGTCCTGACTTTC. Encoded protein: CASSPPRGSSGANVLTF.

This clone has only one observation. The chain has TRBV29-1 and TRBJ2-1; D call uncertain. The V gene's germline CDR1 is SQVTM and CDR2 ANQGSEA. This CDR3 has 15 residues. Trimming shortened V by 2 bases and J by 1 base, and 12 bases separated the two germline ends. This chain's CDR3 is CSVEMARSSYNEQFF. DNA of the CDR3: TGCAGCGTTGAAATGGCCCGTTCATCCTACAATGAGCAGTTCTTC.

The gene calls are TRBV15 and TRBJ2-5; TRBD2 agrees at 13 bases. The CDR3 spans 15 residues. The germline V gene has CDR1 LNHNV and CDR2 YYDKDF (reference sequence). V dropped 5 bases and J dropped 7; count of bases not matched to a gene: 7. The CDR3 spells CATSGWTSGRGTQYF. The CDR3 DNA is TGTGCCACCAGCGGTTGGACTAGCGGGAGAGGGACCCAGTACTTC. The full variable domain, completed using reference TRBV15 and TRBJ2-5, is DAMVIQNPRYQVTQFGKPVTLSCSQTLNHNVMYWYQQKSSQAPKLLFHYYDKDFNNEADTPDNFQSRRPNTSFCFLDIRSPGLGDTAMYLCATSGWTSGRGTQYFGPGTRLLVL.